This T cell receptor (beta chain) emerged from a study of T-cell reconstitution after alpha-beta-depleted transplantation in children (dated by TCRdb to 2016 to 2017). Regarding the study in general: The study quantitatively tracked T-cell immune reconstitution after TCRalphabeta/CD19-depleted allogeneic hematopoietic cell transplantation in children using TCR repertoire profiling. Broader findings and caveats from the paper: The high TCRbeta diversity at day 60 in some patients was ascribed to recipient T cells and intrathymic progenitors that had survived conditioning. Apparently early alphabetaT-cell count recovery about two months after transplant reportedly relied on only several hundred rapidly expanded clones derived from non-depleted graft cells. Over subsequent months, a decline in hyperexpanded clone frequencies was noted, and after one year, T-cell counts and TCRbeta diversity were mostly ascribed to newly produced T cells.

The treatment or condition label corresponds to: allogeneic hematopoietic cell transplantation with graft depleted of TCRalphabeta T cells and CD19 B cells. TCRalphabeta/CD19-depleted allogeneic hematopoietic cell grafts were given to the transplant recipients, all of whom were children. Worth noting for this clonotype: It has no known antigen specificity. No base quality values were provided; no much bigger clone lies one nucleotide off.

Library prep was done by PCR. The instrument given in TCRdb is Illumina HiSeq 2500. To normalize quantification of the TCRbeta repertoire, the TCR libraries were built with molecular barcoding that relied on unique molecular identifiers. TCRdb handled the public reads itself, with Q25 trimming in fastp and clone calling in MiXCR, and kept productive beta chains. Identical CDR3 protein sequences are pooled into one entry, listed with their most common genes and DNA. This sample gives about 460,000 distinct CDR3 sequences in total; roughly an eighth of them show up just once. The leading ten clones occupy about 14% of the sample. Trimming removed 7 bases from V and 3 bases from J; the gene matches leave 5 bases unexplained. The CDR3 holds 13 amino acids from the cysteine to the phenylalanine. Left in the record is the CDR3 DNA by itself, 39 bases read in frame from the first base. CDR1 MDHEN and CDR2 SYDVKM were looked up in the germline V gene.

This receptor chain uses TRBV28 and TRBJ2-7; the central 8 bases match TRBD2. This receptor was identified in a female patient aged 2 to 10 who had a stem cell transplant for aplastic anemia, so the T cells may come from the graft donor. The input for sequencing was PBMCs, mostly from graft donor cells, taken 180 days after TCRalphabeta/CD19-depleted stem cell transplant. The nucleotides are TGTGCCAGCACCCGGGGGGGTTTCTACGAGCAGTACTTC. Translated, it gives CASTRGGFYEQYF. Joined to the reference TRBV28 and TRBJ2-7 proteins, this CDR3 gives the full variable domain: DVKVTQSSRYLVKRTGEKVFLECVQDMDHENMFWYRQDPGLGLRLIYFSYDVKMKEKGDIPEGYSVSREKKERFSLILESASTNQTSMYLCASTRGGFYEQYFGPGTRLTVT.